These 27 T cell receptor beta chains were all obtained from the same sample, sequenced in a study of blood T cell repertoires in COVID-19. The assay was immunoSEQ multiplex PCR, and TCRdb's table has in-frame clones only and misses some. The data hold 200,000 to 300,000 clones, with around 89% observed a single time. The specimen sequenced was peripheral blood. These receptors were taken from a woman aged 40 to 50 who had recovered from COVID-19.

The chain couples TRBV4-1 to TRBJ2-1; D remains ambiguous. The germline V gene encodes CDR1 MGHRA and CDR2 YSYEKL. This CDR3 is built from 14 residues. Trimming left V 2 bases short and J 9 bases short, with 14 bases between. CDR3: CASSQISRGGEQFF. DNA for the CDR3: TGCGCCAGCAGCCAAATTAGCCGAGGCGGTGAGCAGTTCTTC.

This chain links TRBV24-1 with TRBJ2-3; D is possibly TRBD2 (5 bases). CDR3 size: 13 residues. Germline CDR1 reads KGHDR; CDR2 reads SFDVKD. Trimming shortened V by 9 bases and J by 2 bases, and 11 bases separated the two germline ends. This CDR3 reads CATRGPTTDTQYF. The CDR3 DNA follows: TGTGCCACCCGGGGTCCCACCACAGATACGCAGTATTTT.

The chain recombines TRBV7-3 with TRBJ1-1; possibly TRBD1 for D (5 bases). The length of the CDR3 is 14 residues. Per the germline V gene, CDR1 is SGHTA and CDR2 is FQGTGA. V was clipped by 2 bases and J by 1 base, with 8 bases between them. In nucleotides, the CDR3 is TGTGCCAGCAGCTTAGTGGGGCAGAACACTGAAGCTTTCTTT. As protein: CASSLVGQNTEAFF.

The rearrangement joins TRBV6-5 to TRBJ2-7, with 8 bases fitting TRBD1. This CDR3 is built from 14 residues. Germline V lookup: CDR1 MNHEY, CDR2 SVGAGI. Trimming took 6 bases from V and 4 from J; bases not matched to a gene: 8. In DNA form, the CDR3 reads TGTGCCAGCAGACCACCAGGGGGCGGATACGAGCAGTACTTC. This sequence encodes CASRPPGGGYEQYF.

The gene calls are TRBV10-2 and TRBJ1-2; the match to TRBD1 covers 7 bases. CDR1 is WSHSY, CDR2 SAAADI, per germline. This CDR3 comprises 13 residues. The V gene end was trimmed by 0 bases and the J gene end by 10 bases; junction bases not matched to a gene: 5. CDR3 DNA: TGCGCCAGCAGTGAGTCTCCGACAGGGCACTACACCTTC. It specifies CASSESPTGHYTF.

The genes are TRBV19 and TRBJ1-1; no clear D. CDR1 and CDR2 (germline): LNHDA, SQIVND (reference sequence). The CDR3 is made up of 15 amino acids. V lost 3 bases and J 1 base, leaving 12 bases between the germline ends. The CDR3 spells CASSIGSAGNTEAFF. In nucleotides, the CDR3 is TGTGCCAGTAGTATCGGTTCCGCAGGGAACACTGAAGCTTTCTTT.

This chain's CDR3 is CASQTDTQYF. CDR3 bases: TGTGCCAGCCAAACAGATACGCAGTATTTT. V and J are TRBV7-9 and TRBJ2-3; D gene uncertain. The V end was cut by 8 bases, the J end by 3 bases, with 3 bases between. The CDR3 is 10 amino acids. CDR1 and CDR2 from the germline V gene are SEHNR and FQNEAQ (reference sequence).

The chain couples TRBV3-1 (or the pseudogene TRBV3-2) to TRBJ2-1, with D perhaps matching TRBD2 (6 bases). Germline values: CDR1 LGHDT, CDR2 YNNKEL (reference sequence). The CDR3 sequence is 13 residues long. Trimming removed 4 bases at V and 11 bases at J, with 15 bases between. CDR3 coding DNA: TGTGCCAGCAGCCCACCCGGTAGCGGAAAGCAGTTCTTC. Encoded protein: CASSPPGSGKQFF.

The gene calls are TRBV2 and TRBJ2-7; perhaps TRBD2 as D (6 bases). The V end was cut by 8 bases, the J end by 2 bases, with 19 bases between. The CDR3 is made up of 15 amino acids. CDR1 and CDR2 from the germline V gene are SNHLY and FYNNEI. The CDR3 loop is CASPPGVTDPYEQYF. The CDR3 region has the DNA TGTGCCAGCCCCCCGGGGGTCACGGACCCCTACGAGCAGTACTTC.

V and J are TRBV5-1 and TRBJ1-4; 7 nucleotides match TRBD1. Germline CDR1 is SGHRS and CDR2 is YFSETQ. The CDR3 contains 14 residues. Germline trimming cut 4 bases from V and 6 bases from J; bases unmatched to any gene: 6. The CDR3 region is CASSPDRVDEKLFF. CDR3 sequence (DNA): TGCGCCAGCAGCCCCGACAGGGTCGATGAAAAACTGTTTTTT.

This sequence joins TRBV5-4 and TRBJ1-4; maybe TRBD1 (6 bases). Deletions cut 4 bases from V and 0 bases from J, with 16 bases between. Germline V gene sequence: CDR1 SGHNT, CDR2 YYREEE (reference sequence). The CDR3 runs to 17 residues. In DNA, the CDR3 is TGTGCCAGCAGCCCCCGGGGAGAGGGGGCAACTAATGAAAAACTGTTTTTT. Its protein is CASSPRGEGATNEKLFF.

J is TRBJ2-7 and V is TRBV6-2 or TRBV6-3; possibly TRBD2 for D (6 bases). V was shortened by 0 bases and J by 7 bases, with 25 bases between the two germline ends. The germline V gene encodes CDR1 MNHEY and CDR2 SVGEGT. This CDR3 is built from 18 residues. CDR3 nucleotide sequence: TGTGCCAGCAGTTACTCGACTTGGCGGGACCCACCTCTTCGGGAGCAGTACTTC. It translates to CASSYSTWRDPPLREQYF.

This chain uses TRBV3-1 (or the pseudogene TRBV3-2) with TRBJ2-2; 8 nucleotides agree with TRBD2. Germline assignment: CDR1 LGHDT and CDR2 YNNKEL (reference sequence). V lost 4 bases and J lost 5; bases outside the gene matches: 9. The CDR3 consists of 16 residues. The CDR3 sequence is CASSLRGGSGTGELFF. As DNA, the CDR3 is TGTGCCAGCAGCCTCCGGGGGGGTAGCGGGACCGGGGAGCTGTTTTTT.

The chain links TRBV27 to TRBJ1-2; TRBD1 matches at 7 bases. V lost 8 bases, J lost 5 bases, and 8 bases stayed unmatched. The CDR3 sequence is 13 residues long. Germline V gene lookup returns CDR1 MNHEY and CDR2 SMNVEV (reference sequence). Here the CDR3 DNA reads TGTGCCAGCGCTGGGCCGGGACAGTATGGCTACACCTTC. Protein sequence: CASAGPGQYGYTF.

The chain couples TRBV29-1 to TRBJ2-6; D might be TRBD2 (5 bases). V was pared by 3 bases and J by 2 bases, with 5 bases between. The CDR3 has 13 residues. CDR1 and CDR2 (germline): SQVTM, ANQGSEA. CDR3 sequence (DNA): TGCAGCGTTGACGGGGCTGGGGCCAACGTCCTGACTTTC. This translates into CSVDGAGANVLTF.

This clone was observed a single time. The J gene is TRBJ2-7, the V gene TRBV3-1 (or the pseudogene TRBV3-2), with a tentative D call TRBD1 (6 bases). CDR3 length equals 14 residues. V was shortened by 3 bases and J by 1 base, with 10 bases between the two germline ends. CDR1 is LGHDT and CDR2 is YNNKEL in the germline V gene (reference sequence). CDR3 loop: CASSQRGLSYEQYF. CDR3 DNA sequence: TGTGCCAGCAGCCAGAGGGGGTTGTCCTACGAGCAGTACTTC.

The genes are TRBV19 and TRBJ2-2; TRBD1 is a possible D gene (7 bases). This CDR3 has 15 residues. V dropped 0 bases and J dropped 6 bases, with 11 bases sitting between them. Germline assignment: CDR1 LNHDA and CDR2 SQIVND (reference sequence). The CDR3 loop is CASSIDGGGPGELFF. DNA of the CDR3: TGTGCCAGTAGTATAGATGGAGGGGGCCCCGGGGAGCTGTTTTTT.

The chain links TRBV5-6 to TRBJ1-3; D unresolved. The V and J ends lost 4 bases and 0 bases respectively, with 17 bases between them. The length of the CDR3 is 17 residues. Germline V lookup: CDR1 SGHDT, CDR2 YYEEEE. CDR3 bases: TGTGCCAGCAGCCCACCCACCCACTTGAGCTCTGGAAACACCATATATTTT. It specifies CASSPPTHLSSGNTIYF.

V gene TRBV7-9 combines with J gene TRBJ1-1; D remains unclear. The CDR3 totals 14 residues. CDR1 and CDR2 (germline): SEHNR, FQNEAQ (reference sequence). Trimming took 1 base from V and 6 from J, leaving 12 bases between them. In DNA, the CDR3 is TGTGCCAGCAGCTTAGAGGGCGGGGTCGCTGAAGCTTTCTTT. It codes for CASSLEGGVAEAFF.

The rearrangement uses TRBV6-2 or TRBV6-3 and TRBJ2-3; TRBD1 agrees at 9 bases. The V gene end was trimmed by 3 bases and the J gene end by 4 bases; junction bases not matched to a gene: 14. This CDR3 has 18 residues. The germline gives CDR1 MNHEY, CDR2 SVGEGT. CDR3 amino acids: CASSYGGETGGPADTQYF. In nucleotides, the CDR3 is TGTGCCAGCAGTTATGGAGGGGAGACAGGGGGACCCGCAGATACGCAGTATTTT.

V usage is TRBV28 and J usage is TRBJ1-6; a possible D gene is TRBD1 (5 bases). The CDR3 is 14 amino acids. CDR1 is MDHEN and CDR2 is SYDVKM in the germline V gene. The V and J ends lost 6 bases and 10 bases respectively, with 16 bases between them. Here the CDR3 reads CASRTGGVGSPLHF. CDR3 DNA: TGTGCCAGCAGGACGGGGGGGGTTGGGTCACCCCTCCACTTT.

V is TRBV11-3 and J is TRBJ2-3; 7 bases align to TRBD2. Trimming removed 5 bases from V and 0 bases from J; junction bases left unmatched: 5. CDR3 length: 15 amino acids. Germline CDR1 SGHNT, CDR2 YENEEA. DNA of the CDR3: TGTGCCAGCAGCCTGGGACTACCTAGCACAGATACGCAGTATTTT. This sequence encodes CASSLGLPSTDTQYF.

The chain joins TRBV9 to TRBJ2-3, with 7 bases identical to TRBD2. Trimming cost V 4 bases and J 6 bases; bases outside gene matches: 14. Germline CDR1 and CDR2: SGDLS and YYNGEE. CDR3 length equals 16 residues. CDR3 in DNA: TGTGCCAGCAGCTTCGGGACCAGCGGGGCTGCGGATACGCAGTATTTT. Translating gives CASSFGTSGAADTQYF.

The chain couples TRBV14 to TRBJ2-5, with 13 nucleotides matching TRBD2. This CDR3 has 15 amino acids. J gave up 5 bases and V 3 bases, and 3 bases lay outside the gene matches. Germline V lookup: CDR1 SGHDN, CDR2 FVKESK. For the CDR3, the DNA is TGTGCCAGCAGCCACAAGACTAGCGGGAGGGAGACCCAGTACTTC. Protein: CASSHKTSGRETQYF.

The CDR3 DNA follows: TGTGCCAGCAGCCAAGGTTTGCGAGCTGGAAACACCATATATTTT. This sequence encodes CASSQGLRAGNTIYF. V usage is TRBV3-1 (or the pseudogene TRBV3-2) and J usage is TRBJ1-3; D is uncertain. The CDR3 spans 15 residues. From germline, CDR1 is LGHDT and CDR2 YNNKEL (reference sequence). Trimming cost V 1 base and J 2 bases, with 9 bases left between them.

This clone appeared a few times. The rearrangement joins TRBV30 to TRBJ1-5, with D possibly being TRBD1 (6 bases). Trimming left V 3 bases short and J 4 bases short, with 28 bases between. The CDR3 has 19 residues. Germline-derived CDR1 and CDR2 are GTSNPN and SVGIG (reference sequence). The CDR3 region is CAWSPIGGGPSGGNQPQHF. CDR3 DNA sequence: TGTGCCTGGAGCCCCATCGGAGGGGGGCCTTCGGGGGGGAATCAGCCCCAGCATTTT.

The gene calls are TRBV5-6 and TRBJ1-6; D call uncertain. The V end lost 1 base, the J end lost 0 bases, and 11 bases lay between the germline ends. CDR1 and CDR2 (germline): SGHDT, YYEEEE. The CDR3 totals 17 residues. The CDR3 loop reads CASSLYPGSSYNSPLHF. Here the CDR3 DNA reads TGTGCCAGCAGCTTGTATCCGGGGAGCTCCTATAATTCACCCCTCCACTTT.